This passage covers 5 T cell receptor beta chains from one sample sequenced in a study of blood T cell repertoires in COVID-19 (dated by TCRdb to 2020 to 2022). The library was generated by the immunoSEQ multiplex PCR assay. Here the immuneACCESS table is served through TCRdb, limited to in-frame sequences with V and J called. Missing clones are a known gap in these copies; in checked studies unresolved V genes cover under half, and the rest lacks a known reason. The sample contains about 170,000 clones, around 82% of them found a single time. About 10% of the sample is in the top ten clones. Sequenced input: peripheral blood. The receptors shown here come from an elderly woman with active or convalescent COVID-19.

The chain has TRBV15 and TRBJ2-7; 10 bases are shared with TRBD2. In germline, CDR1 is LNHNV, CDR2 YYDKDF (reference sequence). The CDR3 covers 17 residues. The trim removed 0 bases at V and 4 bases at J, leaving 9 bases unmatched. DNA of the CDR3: TGTGCCACCAGCAGAGAGGGGGGTAGCGGGAGGATTTACGAGCAGTACTTC. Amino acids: CATSREGGSGRIYEQYF.

For the CDR3, the DNA is TGTGCCAGCAGCGTAGTCAAGGGGCGAATGAACACTGAAGCTTTCTTT. Protein product: CASSVVKGRMNTEAFF. V and J are TRBV9 and TRBJ1-1; tentative D call: TRBD1 (5 bases). Trimming cost V 0 bases and J 0 bases, with 12 bases left between them. This CDR3 comprises 16 residues. Per germline, CDR1 SGDLS and CDR2 YYNGEE.

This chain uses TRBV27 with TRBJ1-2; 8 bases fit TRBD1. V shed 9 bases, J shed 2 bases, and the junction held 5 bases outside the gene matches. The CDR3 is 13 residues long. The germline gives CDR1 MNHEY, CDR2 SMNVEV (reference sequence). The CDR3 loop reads CARGYRGNYGYTF. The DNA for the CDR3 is TGTGCCAGAGGATACAGGGGGAACTATGGCTACACCTTC.

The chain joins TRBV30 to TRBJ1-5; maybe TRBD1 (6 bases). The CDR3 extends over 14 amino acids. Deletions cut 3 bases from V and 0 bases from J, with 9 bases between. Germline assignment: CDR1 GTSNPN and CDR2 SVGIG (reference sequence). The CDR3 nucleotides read TGTGCCTGGAGACACAGGGATAGCAATCAGCCCCAGCATTTT. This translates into CAWRHRDSNQPQHF.

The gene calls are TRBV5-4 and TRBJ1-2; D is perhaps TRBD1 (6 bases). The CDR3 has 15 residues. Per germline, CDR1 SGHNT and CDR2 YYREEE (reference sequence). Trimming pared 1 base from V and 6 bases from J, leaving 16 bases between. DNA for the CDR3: TGTGCCAGCAGCTTGAAGACAAAGGGGGTCAATGGCTACACCTTC. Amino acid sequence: CASSLKTKGVNGYTF.